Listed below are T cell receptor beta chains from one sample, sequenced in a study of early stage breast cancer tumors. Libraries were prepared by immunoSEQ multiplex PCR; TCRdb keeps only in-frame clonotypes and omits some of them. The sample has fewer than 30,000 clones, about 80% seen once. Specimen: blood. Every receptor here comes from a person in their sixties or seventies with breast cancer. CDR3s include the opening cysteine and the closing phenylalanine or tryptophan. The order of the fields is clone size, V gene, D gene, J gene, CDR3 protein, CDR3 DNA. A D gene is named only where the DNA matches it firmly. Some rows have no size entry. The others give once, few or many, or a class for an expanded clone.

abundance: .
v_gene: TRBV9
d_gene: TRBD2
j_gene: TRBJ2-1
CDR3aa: CASSVVASGDNEQFF
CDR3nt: TGTGCCAGCAGCGTAGTGGCTAGCGGAGACAATGAGCAGTTCTTC

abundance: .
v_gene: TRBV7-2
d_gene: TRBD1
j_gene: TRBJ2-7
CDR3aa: CASSFSGQGAYEQYF
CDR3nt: TGTGCCAGCAGCTTTTCTGGACAGGGGGCCTACGAGCAGTACTTC

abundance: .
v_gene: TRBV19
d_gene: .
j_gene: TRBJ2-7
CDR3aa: CASSEGDEQYF
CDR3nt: TGTGCCAGTAGCGAAGGGGACGAGCAGTACTTC

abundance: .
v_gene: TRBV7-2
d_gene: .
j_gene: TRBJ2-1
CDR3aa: CASSLTVSYNEQFF
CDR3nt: TGTGCCAGCAGCCTGACAGTTAGTTACAATGAGCAGTTCTTC

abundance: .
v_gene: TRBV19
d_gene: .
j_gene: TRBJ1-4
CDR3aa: CASSIWADNEKLFF
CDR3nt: TGTGCCAGTAGTATTTGGGCAGATAATGAAAAACTGTTTTTT

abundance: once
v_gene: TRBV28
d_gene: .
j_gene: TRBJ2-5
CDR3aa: CASSLSTGFQETQYF
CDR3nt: TGTGCCAGCAGTTTATCAACAGGCTTTCAAGAGACCCAGTACTTC

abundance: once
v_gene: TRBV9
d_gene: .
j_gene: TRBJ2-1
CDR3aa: CASSGVSSRGEQFF
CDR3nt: TGTGCCAGCAGCGGAGTTAGTTCAAGAGGTGAGCAGTTCTTC

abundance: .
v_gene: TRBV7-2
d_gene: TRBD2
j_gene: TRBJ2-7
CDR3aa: CASSGEGLAGGSHYEQYF
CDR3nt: TGTGCCAGCAGTGGGGAGGGACTAGCGGGAGGTTCCCACTACGAGCAGTACTTC

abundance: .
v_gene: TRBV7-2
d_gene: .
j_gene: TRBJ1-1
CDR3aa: CASSPQVGTEAFF
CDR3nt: TGTGCCAGCAGCCCCCAGGTCGGCACTGAAGCTTTCTTT

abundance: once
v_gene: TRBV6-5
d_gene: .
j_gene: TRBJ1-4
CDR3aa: CASRWTATNEKLFF
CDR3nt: TGTGCCAGCAGGTGGACAGCAACTAATGAAAAACTGTTTTTT

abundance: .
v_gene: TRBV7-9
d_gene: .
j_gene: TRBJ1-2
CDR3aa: CASSLEDRYGYTF
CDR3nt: TGTGCCAGCAGCTTAGAGGACAGATATGGCTACACCTTC

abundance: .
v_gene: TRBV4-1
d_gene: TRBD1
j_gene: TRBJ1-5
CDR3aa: CASSQGTGTGGSPQHF
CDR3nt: TGCGCCAGCAGCCAAGGCACCGGGACAGGGGGCTCCCCCCAGCATTTT

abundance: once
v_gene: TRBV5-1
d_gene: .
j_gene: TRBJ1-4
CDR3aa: CASSATATNEKLFF
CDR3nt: TGCGCCAGCAGCGCGACTGCAACTAATGAAAAACTGTTTTTT

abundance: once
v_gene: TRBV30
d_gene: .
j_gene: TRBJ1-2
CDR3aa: CAWSVHLSNYGYTF
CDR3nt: TGTGCCTGGAGTGTACATTTGTCGAACTATGGCTACACCTTC

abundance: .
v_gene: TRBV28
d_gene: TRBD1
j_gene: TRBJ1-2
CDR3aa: CASGGGGRGYTF
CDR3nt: TGTGCCAGCGGAGGAGGGGGCCGAGGCTACACCTTC

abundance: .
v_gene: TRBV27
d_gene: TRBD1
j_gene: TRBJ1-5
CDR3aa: CASSFRPQGALTQPQHF
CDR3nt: TGTGCCAGCAGTTTCAGACCACAGGGGGCTCTGACCCAGCCCCAGCATTTT